The next 23 T cell receptor beta chains were all read from a single sample in a study of Graves' ophthalmopathy and Graves' hyperthyroidism. Using RNA transcripts, the TCR beta CDR3 regions were amplified. Second-round multiplex PCR came after a first-round RT-PCR that employed HTBI primers. TCRdb reprocessed the multiplex PCR reads via MiXCR and lists one record per CDR3 protein. The sample yields 600,000 to 650,000 distinct CDR3 sequences, 20% to 25% seen once. Input material: peripheral blood. The receptor set was obtained from a woman between 18 and 29 years old with stable Graves' hyperthyroidism. Some clones in this sample may be carry-over from other donors' samples.

This clonotype occurred many times. The genes are TRBV6-1 and TRBJ1-3; 8 positions agree with TRBD1. Germline-derived CDR1 and CDR2 are MNHNS and SASEGT. The V segment lost 7 bases and the J segment 2 bases; nucleotides outside the gene matches: 10. The CDR3 is 16 amino acids. The DNA of the CDR3 is TGTGCCAGCACACCCCCCCGGGACAGGCCTGGAAACACCATATATTTT. Protein: CASTPPRDRPGNTIYF.

Many counts were recorded for this clonotype. The chain recombines TRBV6-5 with TRBJ1-2; D ambiguous. CDR1 is MNHEY and CDR2 is SVGAGI in the germline V gene. CDR3 length: 12 residues. V dropped 3 bases and J dropped 1 base, with 3 bases sitting between them. CDR3 bases: TGTGCCAGCAGTTATAGTAACTATGGCTACACCTTC. This codes for CASSYSNYGYTF.

This clonotype was seen more than once but under ten times. The gene calls are TRBV19 and TRBJ1-5; D is possibly TRBD1 (6 bases). CDR1 is LNHDA, CDR2 SQIVND, per germline (reference sequence). The V end lost 10 bases, the J end lost 7 bases, and 20 bases lay between the germline ends. This CDR3 comprises 14 residues. CDR3 region: CATRGGDNGQPQHF. CDR3 sequence (DNA): TGTGCCACTAGGGGGGGGGACAATGGCCAGCCCCAGCATTTT.

This clonotype was seen repeatedly, ten times or more. CDR3 nucleotides: TGTGCCAGCAGTGGGGACAACTCCTACGAGCAGTACTTC. Translating it yields CASSGDNSYEQYF. This chain uses TRBV28 with TRBJ2-7; maybe TRBD1 (6 bases). Trimming left V 5 bases short and J 0 bases short, with 8 bases between. The CDR3 consists of 13 residues. Per germline, CDR1 MDHEN and CDR2 SYDVKM. The full variable domain, completed using reference TRBV28 and TRBJ2-7, is DVKVTQSSRYLVKRTGEKVFLECVQDMDHENMFWYRQDPGLGLRLIYFSYDVKMKEKGDIPEGYSVSREKKERFSLILESASTNQTSMYLCASSGDNSYEQYFGPGTRLTVT.

The chain has TRBV5-6 and TRBJ1-5; perhaps TRBD1 as D (5 bases). Between the trimmed V and J ends, which lost 1 base and 2 bases, there was a span of 10 bases. This CDR3 spans 15 amino acids. CDR1 is SGHDT, CDR2 YYEEEE, per germline. The DNA for the CDR3 is TGTGCCAGCAGCTTGACAGGTCTGGGCAATCAGCCCCAGCATTTT. Protein: CASSLTGLGNQPQHF.

The J gene is TRBJ2-7, the V gene TRBV6-1; TRBD1 might be the D (6 bases). Germline V CDR1 and CDR2: MNHNS, SASEGT. V was pared by 6 bases and J by 4 bases, with 16 bases between. CDR3 size: 14 residues. DNA of the CDR3: TGTGCCAGCAGAACAGGGTCAGGGGCATACGAGCAGTACTTC. Translating it yields CASRTGSGAYEQYF.

V gene TRBV6-1 combines with J gene TRBJ2-2; D uncertain. V dropped 4 bases and J dropped 5 bases, with 5 bases sitting between them. The CDR3 is 12 amino acids. The germline V gene encodes CDR1 MNHNS and CDR2 SASEGT. DNA of the CDR3: TGTGCCAGCAGTGTCTCAACCGGGGAGCTGTTTTTT. Amino acid sequence: CASSVSTGELFF.

V is TRBV7-2 and J is TRBJ2-7; D gene ambiguous. CDR1 and CDR2 from the germline V gene are SGHTA and FQGNSA. V dropped 2 bases and J dropped 1 base, with 9 bases sitting between them. The CDR3 consists of 14 residues. CDR3 in amino acids: CASSLSQASYEQYF. In DNA, the CDR3 is TGTGCCAGCAGCTTAAGTCAGGCGTCCTACGAGCAGTACTTC.

This clonotype showed up many times. CDR3 residues: CSARGRVNTEAFF. In DNA form, the CDR3 reads TGCAGTGCCAGGGGAAGGGTGAACACTGAAGCTTTCTTT. The genes are TRBV20-1 and TRBJ1-1; tentatively, D is TRBD1 (6 bases). V lost 6 bases and J 0 bases, leaving 11 bases between the germline ends. This CDR3 contains 13 residues. Germline CDR1 DFQATT, CDR2 SNEGSKA (reference sequence).

This clonotype occurred a few times. This sequence joins TRBV20-1 and TRBJ2-5, with 9 positions matching TRBD1. The germline CDR1 and CDR2 sequences are DFQATT and SNEGSKA (reference sequence). J gave up 5 bases and V 4 bases, and 14 bases lay outside the gene matches. The length of the CDR3 is 16 residues. CDR3 amino acids: CSANNFGQGMLETQYF. CDR3 nucleotide sequence: TGCAGTGCTAATAACTTCGGACAGGGGATGTTGGAGACCCAGTACTTC.

This clonotype was seen many times. This chain uses TRBV28 with TRBJ1-1; tentative D call: TRBD1 (5 bases). The germline V and J ends were trimmed by 3 bases and 1 base, with 12 bases remaining between them. The CDR3 consists of 15 residues. Germline values: CDR1 MDHEN, CDR2 SYDVKM. The CDR3 DNA reads TGTGCCAGCAGTTTCTTGCAGGGTGGGAACACTGAAGCTTTCTTT. Translated: CASSFLQGGNTEAFF.

V usage is TRBV6-1 and J usage is TRBJ1-6; TRBD1 aligns across 8 bases. CDR1 and CDR2 (germline): MNHNS, SASEGT. This CDR3 region has 16 residues. With 6 bases clipped from V and 3 bases from J, the junction kept 7 bases outside the gene matches. CDR3 region: CASRDKGQDYNSPLHF. CDR3 coding DNA: TGTGCCAGCAGGGATAAGGGACAGGACTATAATTCACCCCTCCACTTT.

The rearrangement joins TRBV12-3 or TRBV12-4 to TRBJ1-2; no clear D. Trimming took 2 bases from V and 4 from J, leaving 17 bases between them. The CDR3 sequence is 16 residues long. The DNA for the CDR3 is TGTGCCAGCAGTTTAATCAGGAACCTGACCCCCTATGGCTACACCTTC. Amino acid sequence: CASSLIRNLTPYGYTF.

This clonotype was picked up a small number of times. The CDR3 loop is CASTSGGGSNYGYTF. DNA for the CDR3: TGTGCCAGCACCTCCGGGGGGGGATCTAACTATGGCTACACCTTC. This chain joins TRBV6-1 and TRBJ1-2; D is perhaps TRBD1 (5 bases). Germline V CDR1 and CDR2: MNHNS, SASEGT. CDR3 size: 15 residues. Trimming took 7 bases from V and 0 from J, leaving 15 bases between them.

This clonotype came up many times. The CDR3 reads CASSLGTAGRNSPLHF. The DNA of the CDR3 is TGTGCCAGCAGCTTAGGGACGGCCGGTCGTAATTCACCCCTCCACTTT. The chain uses TRBV7-9 and TRBJ1-6; D not resolved. The V end lost 1 base, the J end lost 6 bases, and 13 bases lay between the germline ends. Germline assignment: CDR1 SEHNR and CDR2 FQNEAQ (reference sequence). The CDR3 runs to 16 residues.

This clonotype has at least ten counts. The J gene is TRBJ2-2, the V gene TRBV30; 7 bases are shared with TRBD2. With V trimmed by 3 bases and J by 6 bases, 4 bases remained unmatched. This CDR3 contains 13 residues. Germline V lookup: CDR1 GTSNPN, CDR2 SVGIG (reference sequence). The CDR3 sequence: CAWRTSTAGELFF. CDR3 nucleotide sequence: TGTGCCTGGAGGACTAGCACGGCCGGGGAGCTGTTTTTT.

Ten or more counts support this clonotype. The chain joins TRBV19 to TRBJ1-5; 8 bases match TRBD1. V lost 6 bases, J lost 6 bases, and 13 bases stayed unmatched. CDR1 is LNHDA, CDR2 SQIVND, per germline (reference sequence). The CDR3 consists of 16 residues. Here the CDR3 reads CASSGQGIKTAQPQHF. CDR3 coding DNA: TGTGCCAGTAGCGGACAGGGAATTAAGACGGCTCAGCCCCAGCATTTT.

The gene calls are TRBV20-1 and TRBJ1-1, with D maybe TRBD1 (6 bases). Germline V gives CDR1 DFQATT, CDR2 SNEGSKA (reference sequence). This CDR3 has 15 residues. Trimming cost V 6 bases and J 2 bases, with 19 bases left between them. The CDR3 protein is CSAPRGGGVNTEAFF. The CDR3, as DNA: TGCAGTGCCCCCCGGGGTGGGGGCGTAAACACTGAAGCTTTCTTT.

This clonotype showed up just once. This chain connects TRBV6-1 to TRBJ2-7, with 8 bases identical to TRBD1. The CDR3 runs to 15 residues. The germline V gene has CDR1 MNHNS and CDR2 SASEGT. Germline trimming cut 1 base from V and 2 bases from J; bases unmatched to any gene: 4. Here the CDR3 DNA reads TGTGCCAGCAGTGAAGGTTGGACAGGGACCTACGAGCAGTACTTC. This encodes CASSEGWTGTYEQYF.

The rearrangement links TRBV6-2 or TRBV6-3 to TRBJ1-5; D remains unclear. This CDR3 comprises 15 residues. Per germline, CDR1 MNHEY and CDR2 SVGEGT. The ends were cut back, 6 bases at V and 3 bases at J, with 15 bases in the middle. CDR3 bases: TGTGCCAGCAGCTCAACCTGGACCCACAATCAGCCCCAGCATTTT. This sequence encodes CASSSTWTHNQPQHF.

V and J are TRBV11-1 and TRBJ1-5; TRBD1 aligns across 9 bases. There are 16 residues in the CDR3. V dropped 6 bases and J dropped 5; count of bases not matched to a gene: 11. Looked up from germline, CDR1 is SGHAT and CDR2 is FQDESV (reference sequence). This chain's CDR3 is CASRSNPGQGDQPQHF. DNA for the CDR3: TGTGCCAGCAGGTCAAATCCGGGACAGGGAGATCAGCCCCAGCATTTT.

J is TRBJ2-5 and V is TRBV6-5; D possibly matches TRBD1 or TRBD2 (7 bases each). The CDR3 sequence is 15 residues long. V was cut by 2 bases and J by 7 bases, with 17 bases left in between. CDR1 and CDR2 from the germline V gene are MNHEY and SVGAGI. CDR3 in amino acids: CASSYTGASGGTQYF. As DNA, the CDR3 is TGTGCCAGCAGTTACACAGGGGCCTCGGGGGGGACCCAGTACTTC.

In the case of this clonotype: A read error may explain this, as a much larger clone is one base away. The rearrangement uses TRBV7-2 and TRBJ1-1; D call uncertain. V shed 1 base and J shed 6 bases, with 9 bases lying between them. The length of the CDR3 is 13 residues. Germline V gives CDR1 SGHTA, CDR2 FQGNSA. The CDR3, as DNA: TGTGCCAGCAGCTTAGGCCGACAATCTGAAGCTTTCTTT. It yields the protein CASSLGRQSEAFF.